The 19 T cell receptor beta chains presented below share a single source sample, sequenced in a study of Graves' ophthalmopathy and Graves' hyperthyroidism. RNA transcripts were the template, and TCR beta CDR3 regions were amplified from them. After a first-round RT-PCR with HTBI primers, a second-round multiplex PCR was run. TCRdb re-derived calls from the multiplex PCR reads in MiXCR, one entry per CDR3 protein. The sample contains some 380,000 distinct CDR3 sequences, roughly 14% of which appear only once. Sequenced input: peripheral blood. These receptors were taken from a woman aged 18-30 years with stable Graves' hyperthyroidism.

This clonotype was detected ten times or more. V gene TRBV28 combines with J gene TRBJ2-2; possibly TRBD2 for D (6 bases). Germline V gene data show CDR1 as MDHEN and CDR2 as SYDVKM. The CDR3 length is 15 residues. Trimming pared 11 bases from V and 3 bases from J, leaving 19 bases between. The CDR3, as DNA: TGTGCCTCTCAGGCCGGGGGATTCGACACCGGGGAGCTGTTTTTT. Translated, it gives CASQAGGFDTGELFF.

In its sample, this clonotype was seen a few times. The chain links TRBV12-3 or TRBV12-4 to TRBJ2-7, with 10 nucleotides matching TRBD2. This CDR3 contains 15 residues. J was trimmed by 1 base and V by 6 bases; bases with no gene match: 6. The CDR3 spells CASSSRTSGSYEQYF. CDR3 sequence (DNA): TGTGCCAGCAGCTCTAGGACTAGCGGTTCCTACGAGCAGTACTTC.

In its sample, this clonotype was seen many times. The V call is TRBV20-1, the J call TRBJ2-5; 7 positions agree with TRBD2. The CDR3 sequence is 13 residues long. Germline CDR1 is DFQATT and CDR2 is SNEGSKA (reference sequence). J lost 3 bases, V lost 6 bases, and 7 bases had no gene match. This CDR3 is CSATWGGEETQYF. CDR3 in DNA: TGCAGTGCGACCTGGGGGGGGGAAGAGACCCAGTACTTC.

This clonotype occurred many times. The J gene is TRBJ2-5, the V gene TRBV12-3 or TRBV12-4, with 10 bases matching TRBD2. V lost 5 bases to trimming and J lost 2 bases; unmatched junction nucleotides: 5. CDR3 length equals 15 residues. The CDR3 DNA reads TGTGCCAGCAGTGTGACTAGCGGGTCTCAAGAGACCCAGTACTTC. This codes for CASSVTSGSQETQYF.

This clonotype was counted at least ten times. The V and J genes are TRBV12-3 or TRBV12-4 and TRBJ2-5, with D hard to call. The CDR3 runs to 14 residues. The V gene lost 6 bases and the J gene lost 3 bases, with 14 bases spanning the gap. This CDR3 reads CASRGNIEEETQYF. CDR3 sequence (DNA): TGTGCCAGCAGGGGAAACATAGAAGAAGAGACCCAGTACTTC.

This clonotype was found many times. This CDR3 is CASSLGGAVYEQYF. The CDR3 DNA follows: TGTGCCAGCAGTTTAGGGGGGGCAGTCTACGAGCAGTACTTC. The chain joins TRBV12-3 or TRBV12-4 to TRBJ2-7; D assignment may be TRBD1 or TRBD2 (6 bases each). The V end lost 1 base, the J end lost 3 bases, and 10 bases lay between the germline ends. The CDR3 spans 14 residues.

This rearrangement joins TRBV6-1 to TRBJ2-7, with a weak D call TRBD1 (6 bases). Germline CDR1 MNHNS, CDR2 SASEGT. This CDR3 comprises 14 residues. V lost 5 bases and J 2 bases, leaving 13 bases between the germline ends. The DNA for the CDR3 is TGTGCCAGCAGTAGAGCAGGGGCGGCCTACGAGCAGTACTTC. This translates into CASSRAGAAYEQYF.

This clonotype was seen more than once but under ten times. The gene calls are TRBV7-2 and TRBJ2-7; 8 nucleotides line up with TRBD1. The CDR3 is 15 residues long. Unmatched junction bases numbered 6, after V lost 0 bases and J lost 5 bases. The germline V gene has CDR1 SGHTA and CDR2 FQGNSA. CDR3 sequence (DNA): TGTGCCAGCAGCTTAGCTCTGGGACAGGTAAACGAGCAGTACTTC. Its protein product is CASSLALGQVNEQYF. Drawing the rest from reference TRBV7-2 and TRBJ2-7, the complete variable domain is GAGVSQSPSNKVTEKGKDVELRCDPISGHTALYWYRQSLGQGLEFLIYFQGNSAPDKSGLPSDRFSAERTGGSVSTLTIQRTQQEDSAVYLCASSLALGQVNEQYFGPGTRLTVT.

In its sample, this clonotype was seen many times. The CDR3 bases are TGTGCCAGCAGCCTAGGACAGATGAACACTGAAGCTTTCTTT. Translating gives CASSLGQMNTEAFF. This rearrangement joins TRBV7-3 to TRBJ1-1; weak D call: TRBD1 (6 bases). The CDR3 is 14 residues long. Germline-derived CDR1 and CDR2 are SGHTA and FQGTGA. Trimming left V 5 bases short and J 0 bases short, with 10 bases between.

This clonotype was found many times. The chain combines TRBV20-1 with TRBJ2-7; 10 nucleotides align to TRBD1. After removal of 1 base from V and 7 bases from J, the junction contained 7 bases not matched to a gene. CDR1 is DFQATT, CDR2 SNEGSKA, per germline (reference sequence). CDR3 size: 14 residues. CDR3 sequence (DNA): TGCAGTGCTAGAGGGGACAGGGGCCCCTGGGAGCAGTACTTC. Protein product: CSARGDRGPWEQYF.

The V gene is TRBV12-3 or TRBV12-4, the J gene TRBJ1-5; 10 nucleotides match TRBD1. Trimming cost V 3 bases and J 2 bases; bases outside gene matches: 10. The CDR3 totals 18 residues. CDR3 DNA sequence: TGTGCCAGCAGTTTCGGGGGGACAGGGGTAGGTGGCAATCAGCCCCAGCATTTT. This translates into CASSFGGTGVGGNQPQHF.

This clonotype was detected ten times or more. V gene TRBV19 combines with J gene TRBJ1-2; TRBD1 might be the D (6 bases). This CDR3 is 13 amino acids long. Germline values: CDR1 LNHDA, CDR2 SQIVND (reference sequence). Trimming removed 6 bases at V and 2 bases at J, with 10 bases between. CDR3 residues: CASRTGANYGYTF. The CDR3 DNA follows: TGTGCCAGTAGGACGGGGGCCAACTATGGCTACACCTTC. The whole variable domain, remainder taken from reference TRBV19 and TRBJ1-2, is DGGITQSPKYLFRKEGQNVTLSCEQNLNHDAMYWYRQDPGQGLRLIYYSQIVNDFQKGDIAEGYSVSREKKESFPLTVTSAQKNPTAFYLCASRTGANYGYTFGSGTRLTVV.

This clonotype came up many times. This CDR3 reads CSVDRGTTEAFF. DNA for the CDR3: TGCAGCGTTGACAGGGGTACGACTGAAGCTTTCTTT. The V gene is TRBV29-1, the J gene TRBJ1-1, with D possibly TRBD1 on 6 matching bases. V lost 3 bases and J lost 5, with 10 bases in between. Germline assignment: CDR1 SQVTM and CDR2 ANQGSEA. The CDR3 extends over 12 amino acids.

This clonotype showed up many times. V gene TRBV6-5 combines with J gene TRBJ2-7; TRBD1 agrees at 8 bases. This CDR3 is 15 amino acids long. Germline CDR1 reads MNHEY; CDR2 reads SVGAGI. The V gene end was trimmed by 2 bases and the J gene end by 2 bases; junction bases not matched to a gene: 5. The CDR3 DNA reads TGTGCCAGCAGTTACACCGGACAGGGTGCCTACGAGCAGTACTTC. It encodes CASSYTGQGAYEQYF.

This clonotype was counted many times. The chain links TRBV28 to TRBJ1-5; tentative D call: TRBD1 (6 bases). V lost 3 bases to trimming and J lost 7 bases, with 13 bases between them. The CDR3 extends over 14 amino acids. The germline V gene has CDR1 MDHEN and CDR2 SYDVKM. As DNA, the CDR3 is TGTGCCAGCAGTTTGGGAACAGGGTACCAGCCCCAGCATTTT. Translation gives CASSLGTGYQPQHF.

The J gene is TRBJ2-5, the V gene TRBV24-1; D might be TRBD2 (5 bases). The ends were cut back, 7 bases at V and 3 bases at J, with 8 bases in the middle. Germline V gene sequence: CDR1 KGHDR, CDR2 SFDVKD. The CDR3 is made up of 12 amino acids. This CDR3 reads CATRGVKETQYF. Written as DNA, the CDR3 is TGTGCCACCAGGGGAGTAAAAGAGACCCAGTACTTC.

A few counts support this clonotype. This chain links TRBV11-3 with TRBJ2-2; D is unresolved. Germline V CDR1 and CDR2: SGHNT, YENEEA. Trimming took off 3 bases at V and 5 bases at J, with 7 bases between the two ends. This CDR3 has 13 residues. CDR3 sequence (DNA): TGTGCCAGCAGCTTCCAGCTTACCGGGGAGCTGTTTTTT. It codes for CASSFQLTGELFF.

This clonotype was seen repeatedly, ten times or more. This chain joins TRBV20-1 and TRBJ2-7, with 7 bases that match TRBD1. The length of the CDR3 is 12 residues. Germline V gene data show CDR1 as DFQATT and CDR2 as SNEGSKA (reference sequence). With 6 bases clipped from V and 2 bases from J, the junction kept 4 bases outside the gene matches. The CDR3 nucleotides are TGCAGTGCGACAGGGCCTACCTACGAGCAGTACTTC. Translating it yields CSATGPTYEQYF.

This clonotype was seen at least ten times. The CDR3 DNA reads TGTGCCAGCAGCCGGCCGGGAACCCTATTTTCCTACGAGCAGTACTTC. Translated, it gives CASSRPGTLFSYEQYF. The rearrangement uses TRBV7-9 and TRBJ2-7; tentatively, D is TRBD2 (5 bases). Per germline, CDR1 SEHNR and CDR2 FQNEAQ (reference sequence). Trimming took off 5 bases at V and 1 base at J, with 18 bases between the two ends. The CDR3 contains 16 residues.